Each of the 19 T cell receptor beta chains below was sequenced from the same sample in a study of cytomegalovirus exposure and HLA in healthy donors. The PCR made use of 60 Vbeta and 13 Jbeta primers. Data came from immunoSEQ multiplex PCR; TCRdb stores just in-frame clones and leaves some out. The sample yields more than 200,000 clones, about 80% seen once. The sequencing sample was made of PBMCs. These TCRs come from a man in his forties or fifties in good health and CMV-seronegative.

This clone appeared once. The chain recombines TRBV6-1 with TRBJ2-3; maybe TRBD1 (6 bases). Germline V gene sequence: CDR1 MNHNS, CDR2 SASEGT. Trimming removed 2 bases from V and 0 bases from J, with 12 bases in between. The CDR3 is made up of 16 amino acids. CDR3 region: CASSEYQGSSTDTQYF. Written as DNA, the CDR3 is TGTGCCAGCAGTGAATACCAGGGGTCTAGCACAGATACGCAGTATTTT.

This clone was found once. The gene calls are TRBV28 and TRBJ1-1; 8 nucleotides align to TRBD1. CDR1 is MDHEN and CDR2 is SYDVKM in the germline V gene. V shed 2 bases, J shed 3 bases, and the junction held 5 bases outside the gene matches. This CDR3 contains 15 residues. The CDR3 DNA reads TGTGCCAGCAGTTTACAGGGGGCGAGGCACACTGAAGCTTTCTTT. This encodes CASSLQGARHTEAFF.

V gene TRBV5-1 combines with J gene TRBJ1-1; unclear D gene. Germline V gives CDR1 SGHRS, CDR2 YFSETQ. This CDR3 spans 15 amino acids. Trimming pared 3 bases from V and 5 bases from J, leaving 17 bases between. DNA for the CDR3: TGCGCCAGCAGCTACCTGTCATTTTCCGGGACTGAAGCTTTCTTT. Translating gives CASSYLSFSGTEAFF.

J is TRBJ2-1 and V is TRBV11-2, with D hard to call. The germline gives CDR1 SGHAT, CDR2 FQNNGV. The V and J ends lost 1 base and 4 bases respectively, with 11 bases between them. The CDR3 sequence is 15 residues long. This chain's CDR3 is CASSLARSVYNEQFF. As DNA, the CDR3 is TGTGCCAGCAGCTTAGCTCGGTCTGTGTACAATGAGCAGTTCTTC.

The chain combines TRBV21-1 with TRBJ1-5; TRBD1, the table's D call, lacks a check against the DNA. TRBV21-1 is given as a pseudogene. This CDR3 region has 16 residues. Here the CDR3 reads CASSKLAGNSNQPQHF. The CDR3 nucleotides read TGTGCCAGCAGCAAACTGGCAGGGAATAGCAATCAGCCCCAGCATTTT.

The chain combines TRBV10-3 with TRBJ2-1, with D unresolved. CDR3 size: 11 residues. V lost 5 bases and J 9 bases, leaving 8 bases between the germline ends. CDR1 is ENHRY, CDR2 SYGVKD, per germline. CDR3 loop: CAISFSSEQFF. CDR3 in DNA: TGTGCCATCAGTTTTTCGTCTGAGCAGTTCTTC.

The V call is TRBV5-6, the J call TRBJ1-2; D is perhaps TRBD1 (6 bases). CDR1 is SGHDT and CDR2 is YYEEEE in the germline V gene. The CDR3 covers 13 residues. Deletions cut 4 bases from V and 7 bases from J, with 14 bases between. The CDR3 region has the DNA TGTGCCAGCAGCCCCGGAGGACAGCCTGGCTACACCTTC. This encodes CASSPGGQPGYTF.

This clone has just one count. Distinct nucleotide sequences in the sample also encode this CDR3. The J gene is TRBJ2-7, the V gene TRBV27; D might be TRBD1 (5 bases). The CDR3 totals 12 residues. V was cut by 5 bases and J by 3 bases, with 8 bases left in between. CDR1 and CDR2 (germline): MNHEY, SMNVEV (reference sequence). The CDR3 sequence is CASSKDSYEQYF. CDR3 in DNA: TGTGCCAGCAGTAAAGACAGCTACGAGCAGTACTTC.

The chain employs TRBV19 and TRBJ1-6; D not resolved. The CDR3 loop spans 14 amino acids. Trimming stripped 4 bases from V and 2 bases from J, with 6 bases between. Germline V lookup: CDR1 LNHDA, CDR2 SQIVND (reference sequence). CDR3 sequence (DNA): TGTGCCAGTAGTACAGGCCCCTATAATTCACCCCTCCACTTT. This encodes CASSTGPYNSPLHF.

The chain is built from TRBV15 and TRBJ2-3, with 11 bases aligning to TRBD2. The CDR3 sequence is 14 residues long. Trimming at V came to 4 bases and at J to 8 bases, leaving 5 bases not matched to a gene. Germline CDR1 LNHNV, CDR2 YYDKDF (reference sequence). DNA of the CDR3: TGTGCCACCAGCAAGGGACTAGCGGCAGCTACGCAGTATTTT. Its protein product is CATSKGLAAATQYF.

This CDR3 is CASSLYGGNYEQYF. Here the CDR3 DNA reads TGTGCCAGCAGCTTATACGGGGGAAACTACGAGCAGTACTTC. V is TRBV5-6 and J is TRBJ2-7; tentative D call: TRBD2 (6 bases). V gave up 2 bases and J gave up 3 bases, with 12 bases separating them. This CDR3 comprises 14 residues. Germline loops: CDR1 SGHDT, CDR2 YYEEEE.

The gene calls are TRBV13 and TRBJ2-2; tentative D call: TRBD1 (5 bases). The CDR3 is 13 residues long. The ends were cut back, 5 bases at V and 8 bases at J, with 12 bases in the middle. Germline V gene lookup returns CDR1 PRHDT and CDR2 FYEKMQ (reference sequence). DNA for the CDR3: TGTGCCAGCAGCCGGACACCGAGGGGGGAGCTGTTTTTT. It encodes CASSRTPRGELFF.

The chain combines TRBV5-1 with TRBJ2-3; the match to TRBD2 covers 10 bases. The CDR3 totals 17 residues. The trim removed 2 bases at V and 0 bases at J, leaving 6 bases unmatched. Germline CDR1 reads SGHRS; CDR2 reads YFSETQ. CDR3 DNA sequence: TGCGCCAGCAGCTTTACAGCGGGAGGGCCGAGCACAGATACGCAGTATTTT. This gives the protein CASSFTAGGPSTDTQYF.

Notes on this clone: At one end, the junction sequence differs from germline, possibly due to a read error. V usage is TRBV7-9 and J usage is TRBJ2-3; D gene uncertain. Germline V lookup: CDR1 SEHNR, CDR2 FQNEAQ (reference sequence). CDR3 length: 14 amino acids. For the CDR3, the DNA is TGTTCCAGCAGCTTACAGAGGAGTGTGGATACGCAGTATTTT. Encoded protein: CSSSLQRSVDTQYF.

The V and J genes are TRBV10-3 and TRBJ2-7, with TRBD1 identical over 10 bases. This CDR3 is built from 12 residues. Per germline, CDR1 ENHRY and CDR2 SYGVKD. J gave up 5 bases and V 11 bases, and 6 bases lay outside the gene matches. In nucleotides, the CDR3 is TGTGCCTCCGGACAGGGGGTCGACGAGCAGTACTTC. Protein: CASGQGVDEQYF.

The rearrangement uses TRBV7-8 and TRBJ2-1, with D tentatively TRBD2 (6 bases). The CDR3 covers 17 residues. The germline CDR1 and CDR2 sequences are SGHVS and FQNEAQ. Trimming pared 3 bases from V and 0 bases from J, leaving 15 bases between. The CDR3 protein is CASSFSREATSYNEQFF. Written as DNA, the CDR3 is TGTGCCAGCAGCTTTTCCAGGGAGGCGACCTCCTACAATGAGCAGTTCTTC.

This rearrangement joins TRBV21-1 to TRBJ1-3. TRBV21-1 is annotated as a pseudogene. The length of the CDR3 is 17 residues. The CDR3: CASSKAAGTISGNTIYF. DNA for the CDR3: TGTGCCAGCAGCAAAGCGGCAGGGACTATCTCTGGAAACACCATATATTTT.

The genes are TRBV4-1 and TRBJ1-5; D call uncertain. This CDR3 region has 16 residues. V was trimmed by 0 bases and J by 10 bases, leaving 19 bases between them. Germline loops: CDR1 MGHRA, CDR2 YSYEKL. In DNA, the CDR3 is TGCGCCAGCAGCCAAGATAATGCGGGTACCCGGGTCCCCCAGCATTTT. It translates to CASSQDNAGTRVPQHF.

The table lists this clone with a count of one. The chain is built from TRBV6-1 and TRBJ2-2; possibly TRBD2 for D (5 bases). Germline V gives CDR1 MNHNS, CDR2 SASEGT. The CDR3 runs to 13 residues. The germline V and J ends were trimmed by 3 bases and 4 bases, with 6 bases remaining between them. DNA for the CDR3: TGTGCCAGCAGTGAGGCGGGCACCGGGGAGCTGTTTTTT. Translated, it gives CASSEAGTGELFF.